Here is one T cell receptor beta chain with its context. Its antigen is as yet unknown. The entry originates in a study of monozygotic twins with inflammatory bowel disease. General study points: The co-twins with IBD showed lower TCRbeta diversity (inverse Simpson) than their healthy siblings.

The CDR3 is 15 residues long. CDR1 and CDR2 (germline): SGHNT, YYREEE (reference sequence). The TCR libraries each used total RNA (roughly 4,000 ng per library). TCRdb reprocessed the 5' RACE reads, keeping one entry per CDR3 protein, no DNA. The table lists around 230,000 distinct CDR3 sequences. This clonotype was obtained from a human donor with ulcerative colitis or Crohn's disease, or a healthy co-twin of an affected twin (not recorded which). This rearrangement joins TRBV5-4 to TRBJ2-2; the D call of TRBD1 rests on TCRdb alone, since no DNA is present to check it. The sequencing sample was made of blood. CDR3 protein: CASSRTPANTGELFF.